This T cell receptor (beta chain) was obtained from a study of blood T cell repertoires in COVID-19. About the study: From T cells, B-cell-depleted T cells, or PBMCs came the material, which was cDNA or gDNA.

Per the study methods: Amplified reference gene primers provided the basis for estimating nucleated cell counts. TCRdb's table, derived via immunoSEQ multiplex PCR, lists solely in-frame clones and lacks some. Clonal size and the V and J genes are those of that table, whereas D and trimming came from the DNA. The sample consists of about 150,000 clones, about 86% of them appearing once. The length of the CDR3 is 16 residues. Trimming took 0 bases from V and 2 from J; bases not matched to a gene: 8. Germline V gene lookup returns CDR1 SGHNT and CDR2 YYREEE (reference sequence). V gene TRBV5-4 combines with J gene TRBJ2-7, with 7 bases identical to TRBD2. Specimen: PBMCs or T cells enriched from blood (not recorded which). The TCR originated in a man over 45 who had recovered from COVID-19. Here the CDR3 DNA reads TGTGCCAGCAGCTTGGTATTGGCTAGCGGTACCTACGAGCAGTACTTC. Translation: CASSLVLASGTYEQYF.